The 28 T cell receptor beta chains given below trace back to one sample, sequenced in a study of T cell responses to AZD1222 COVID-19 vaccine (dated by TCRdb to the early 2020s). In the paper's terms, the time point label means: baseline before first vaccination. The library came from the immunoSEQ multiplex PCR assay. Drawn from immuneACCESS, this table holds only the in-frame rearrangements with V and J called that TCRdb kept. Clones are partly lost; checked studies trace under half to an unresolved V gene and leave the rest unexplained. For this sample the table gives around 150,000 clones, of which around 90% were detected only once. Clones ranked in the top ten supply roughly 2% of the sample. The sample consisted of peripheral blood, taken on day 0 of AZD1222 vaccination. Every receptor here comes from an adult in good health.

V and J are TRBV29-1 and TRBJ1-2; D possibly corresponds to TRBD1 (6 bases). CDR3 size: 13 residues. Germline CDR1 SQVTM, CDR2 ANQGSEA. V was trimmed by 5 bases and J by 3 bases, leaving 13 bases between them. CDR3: CSVPGGVDYGYTF. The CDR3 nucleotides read TGCAGCGTTCCGGGGGGCGTTGACTATGGCTACACCTTC.

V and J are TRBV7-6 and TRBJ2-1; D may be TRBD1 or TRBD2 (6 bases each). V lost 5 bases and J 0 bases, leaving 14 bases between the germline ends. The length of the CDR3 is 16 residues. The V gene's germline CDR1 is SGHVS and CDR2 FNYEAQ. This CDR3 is CASSPGAGHSYNEQFF. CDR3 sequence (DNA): TGTGCCAGCAGCCCGGGCGCGGGACACTCCTACAATGAGCAGTTCTTC.

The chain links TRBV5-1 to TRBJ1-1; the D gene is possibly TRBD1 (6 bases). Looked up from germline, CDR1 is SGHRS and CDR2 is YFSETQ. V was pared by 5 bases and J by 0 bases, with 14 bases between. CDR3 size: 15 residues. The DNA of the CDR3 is TGCGCCAGCAGGCAACAACAGGGCATGAACACTGAAGCTTTCTTT. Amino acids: CASRQQQGMNTEAFF.

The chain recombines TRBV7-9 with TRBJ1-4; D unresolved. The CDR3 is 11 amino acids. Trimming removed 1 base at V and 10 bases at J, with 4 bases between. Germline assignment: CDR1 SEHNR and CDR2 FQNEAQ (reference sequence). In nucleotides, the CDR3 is TGTGCCAGCAGCTTAGTCGGAAAACTGTTTTTT. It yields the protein CASSLVGKLFF.

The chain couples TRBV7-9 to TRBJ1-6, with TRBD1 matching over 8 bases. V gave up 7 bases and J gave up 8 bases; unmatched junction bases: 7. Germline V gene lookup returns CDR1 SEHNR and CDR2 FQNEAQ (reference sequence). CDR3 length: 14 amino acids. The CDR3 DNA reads TGTGCCAGCACCCGGACAGGGAGTGATTCACCCCTCCACTTT. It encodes CASTRTGSDSPLHF.

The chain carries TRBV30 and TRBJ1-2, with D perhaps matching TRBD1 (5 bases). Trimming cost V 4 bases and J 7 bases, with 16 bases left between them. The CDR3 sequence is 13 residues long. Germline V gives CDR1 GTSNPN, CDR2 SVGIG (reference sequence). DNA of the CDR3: TGTGCCTGGACGGGGGACCATTCCCTTGGCTACACCTTC. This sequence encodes CAWTGDHSLGYTF. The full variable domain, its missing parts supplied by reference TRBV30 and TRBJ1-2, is SQTIHQWPATLVQPVGSPLSLECTVEGTSNPNLYWYRQAAGRGLQLLFYSVGIGQISSEVPQNLSASRPQDRQFILSSKKLLLSDSGFYLCAWTGDHSLGYTFGSGTRLTVV.

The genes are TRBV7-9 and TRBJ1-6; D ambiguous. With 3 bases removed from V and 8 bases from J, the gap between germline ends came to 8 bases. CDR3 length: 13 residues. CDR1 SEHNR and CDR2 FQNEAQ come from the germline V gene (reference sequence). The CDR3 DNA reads TGTGCCAGCAGCTTTCCGTCGGATTCACCCCTCCACTTT. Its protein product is CASSFPSDSPLHF.

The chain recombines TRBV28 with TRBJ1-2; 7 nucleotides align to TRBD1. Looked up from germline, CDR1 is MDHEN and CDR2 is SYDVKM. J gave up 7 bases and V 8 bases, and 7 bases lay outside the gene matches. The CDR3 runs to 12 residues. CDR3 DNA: TGTGCCAGCGGTTCAGGGGGTGCTGGCTACACCTTC. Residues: CASGSGGAGYTF.

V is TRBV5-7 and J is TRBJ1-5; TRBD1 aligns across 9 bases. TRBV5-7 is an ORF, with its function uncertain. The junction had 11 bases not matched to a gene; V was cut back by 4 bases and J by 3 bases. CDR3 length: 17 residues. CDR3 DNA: TGTGCCAGCAGCCTGGCTGGGGACAGGGTTGTCAATCAGCCCCAGCATTTT. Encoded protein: CASSLAGDRVVNQPQHF.

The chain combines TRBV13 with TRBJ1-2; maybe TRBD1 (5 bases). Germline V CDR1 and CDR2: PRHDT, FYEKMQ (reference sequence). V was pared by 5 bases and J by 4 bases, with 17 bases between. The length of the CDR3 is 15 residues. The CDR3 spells CASSPGGSQGYGYTF. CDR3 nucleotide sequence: TGTGCCAGCAGCCCCGGGGGGAGTCAAGGCTATGGCTACACCTTC. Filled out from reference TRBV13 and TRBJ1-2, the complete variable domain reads AAGVIQSPRHLIKEKRETATLKCYPIPRHDTVYWYQQGPGQDPQFLISFYEKMQSDKGSIPDRFSAQQFSDYHSELNMSSLELGDSALYFCASSPGGSQGYGYTFGSGTRLTVV.

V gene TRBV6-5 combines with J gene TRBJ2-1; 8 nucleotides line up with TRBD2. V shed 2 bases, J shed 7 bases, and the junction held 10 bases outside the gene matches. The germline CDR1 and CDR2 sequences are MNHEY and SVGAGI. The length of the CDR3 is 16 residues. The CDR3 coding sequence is TGTGCCAGCAGTTACGCGGGACTAGTAGGTGTGAATGAGCAGTTCTTC. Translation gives CASSYAGLVGVNEQFF.

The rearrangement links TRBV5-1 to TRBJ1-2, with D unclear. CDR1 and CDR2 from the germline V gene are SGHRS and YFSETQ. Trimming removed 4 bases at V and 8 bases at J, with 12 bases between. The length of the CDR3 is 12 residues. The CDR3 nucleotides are TGCGCCAGCAGCACCGGTGTCCGAGGCTACACCTTC. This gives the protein CASSTGVRGYTF.

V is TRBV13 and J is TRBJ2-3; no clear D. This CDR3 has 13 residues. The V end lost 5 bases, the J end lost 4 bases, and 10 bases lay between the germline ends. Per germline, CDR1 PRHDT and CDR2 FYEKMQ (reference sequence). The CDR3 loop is CASSEESADTQYF. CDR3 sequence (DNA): TGTGCCAGCAGCGAGGAGTCAGCAGATACGCAGTATTTT.

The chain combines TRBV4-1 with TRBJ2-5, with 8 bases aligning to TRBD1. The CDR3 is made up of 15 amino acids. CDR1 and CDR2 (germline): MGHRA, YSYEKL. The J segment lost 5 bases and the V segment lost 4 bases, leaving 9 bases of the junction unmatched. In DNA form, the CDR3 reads TGCGCCAGCAGCCTCGGACAGGGTAATATGGAGACCCAGTACTTC. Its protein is CASSLGQGNMETQYF.

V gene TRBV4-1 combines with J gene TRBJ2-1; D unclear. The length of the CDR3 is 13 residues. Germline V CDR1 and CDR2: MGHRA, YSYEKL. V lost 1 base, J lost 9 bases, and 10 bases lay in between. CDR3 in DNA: TGCGCCAGCAGCCAAGCCGGGTACGGTGAGCAGTTCTTC. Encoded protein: CASSQAGYGEQFF.

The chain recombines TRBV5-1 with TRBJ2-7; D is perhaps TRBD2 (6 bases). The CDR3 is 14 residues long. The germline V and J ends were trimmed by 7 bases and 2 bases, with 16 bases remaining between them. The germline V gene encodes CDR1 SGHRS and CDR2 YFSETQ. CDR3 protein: CASARDSTTYEQYF. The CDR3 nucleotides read TGCGCCAGCGCACGGGACTCCACTACCTACGAGCAGTACTTC.

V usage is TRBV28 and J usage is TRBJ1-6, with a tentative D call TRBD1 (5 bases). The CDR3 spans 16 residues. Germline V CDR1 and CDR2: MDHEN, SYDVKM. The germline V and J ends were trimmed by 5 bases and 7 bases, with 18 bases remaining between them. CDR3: CASSPVGRALNSPLHF. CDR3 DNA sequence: TGTGCCAGCAGTCCCGTGGGCAGGGCTCTAAATTCACCCCTCCACTTT.

The CDR3 DNA follows: TGTGCCAGCAGCCCCCGTAGCGGGAGGATTTACGATGAGCAGTTCTTC. This encodes CASSPRSGRIYDEQFF. The V gene is TRBV7-9, the J gene TRBJ2-1, with TRBD2 matching 10 bases. V was clipped by 5 bases and J by 8 bases; unmatched bases: 12. CDR3 length: 16 residues. Looked up from germline, CDR1 is SEHNR and CDR2 is FQNEAQ (reference sequence).

CDR3 amino acids: CASSHHRDGNQPQHF. The DNA for the CDR3 is TGTGCCAGCAGCCATCACAGGGATGGCAATCAGCCCCAGCATTTT. The rearrangement joins TRBV7-9 to TRBJ1-5; maybe TRBD1 (6 bases). Germline V CDR1 and CDR2: SEHNR, FQNEAQ (reference sequence). Trimming removed 5 bases at V and 2 bases at J, with 13 bases between. The CDR3 length is 15 residues.

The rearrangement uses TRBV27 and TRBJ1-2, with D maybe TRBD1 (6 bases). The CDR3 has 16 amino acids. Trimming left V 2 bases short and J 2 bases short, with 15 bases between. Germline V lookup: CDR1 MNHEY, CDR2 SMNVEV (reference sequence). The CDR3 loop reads CASSLTWTASNYGYTF. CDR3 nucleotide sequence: TGTGCCAGCAGTTTAACGTGGACAGCTTCGAACTATGGCTACACCTTC.

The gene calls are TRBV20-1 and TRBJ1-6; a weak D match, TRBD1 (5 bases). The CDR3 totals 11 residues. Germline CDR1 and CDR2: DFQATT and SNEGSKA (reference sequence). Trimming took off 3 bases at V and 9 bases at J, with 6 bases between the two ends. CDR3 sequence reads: CSARQGSPLHF. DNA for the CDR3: TGCAGTGCTAGGCAGGGTTCACCCCTCCACTTT.

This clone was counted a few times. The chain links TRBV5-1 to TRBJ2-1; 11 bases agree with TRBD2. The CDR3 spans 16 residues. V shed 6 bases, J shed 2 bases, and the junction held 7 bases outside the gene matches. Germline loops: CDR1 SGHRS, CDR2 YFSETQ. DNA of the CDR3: TGCGCCAGCATGCGTGATAGCGGGGGGGCCTACAATGAGCAGTTCTTC. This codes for CASMRDSGGAYNEQFF.

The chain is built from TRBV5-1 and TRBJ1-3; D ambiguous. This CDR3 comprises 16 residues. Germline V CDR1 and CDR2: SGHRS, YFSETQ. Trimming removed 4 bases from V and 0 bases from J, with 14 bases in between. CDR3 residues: CASSPNPVSSGNTIYF. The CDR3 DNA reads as TGCGCCAGCAGCCCCAACCCAGTGAGCTCTGGAAACACCATATATTTT. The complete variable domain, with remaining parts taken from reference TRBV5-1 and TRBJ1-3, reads KAGVTQTPRYLIKTRGQQVTLSCSPISGHRSVSWYQQTPGQGLQFLFEYFSETQRNKGNFPGRFSGRQFSNSRSEMNVSTLELGDSALYLCASSPNPVSSGNTIYFGEGSWLTVV.

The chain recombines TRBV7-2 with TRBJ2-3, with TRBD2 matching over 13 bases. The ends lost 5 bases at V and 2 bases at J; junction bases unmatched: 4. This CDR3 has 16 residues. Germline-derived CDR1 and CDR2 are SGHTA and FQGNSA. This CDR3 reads CASSKGTSGATDTQYF. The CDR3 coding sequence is TGTGCCAGCAGCAAAGGGACTAGCGGGGCCACAGATACGCAGTATTTT.

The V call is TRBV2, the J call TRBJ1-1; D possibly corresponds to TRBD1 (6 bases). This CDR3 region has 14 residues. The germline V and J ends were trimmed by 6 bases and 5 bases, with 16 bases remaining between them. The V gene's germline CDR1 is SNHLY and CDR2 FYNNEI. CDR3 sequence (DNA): TGTGCCAGCAGGGGAATCAGGGGTGGAACTGAAGCTTTCTTT. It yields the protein CASRGIRGGTEAFF.

The CDR3 nucleotides read TGTGCCAGCAGTATACCGGGACAGGGGGCAACCGGGGAGCTGTTTTTT. Its translation: CASSIPGQGATGELFF. The J gene is TRBJ2-2, the V gene TRBV27, with 12 nucleotides matching TRBD1. Germline values: CDR1 MNHEY, CDR2 SMNVEV (reference sequence). The V gene end was trimmed by 5 bases and the J gene end by 5 bases; junction bases not matched to a gene: 6. This CDR3 spans 16 amino acids.

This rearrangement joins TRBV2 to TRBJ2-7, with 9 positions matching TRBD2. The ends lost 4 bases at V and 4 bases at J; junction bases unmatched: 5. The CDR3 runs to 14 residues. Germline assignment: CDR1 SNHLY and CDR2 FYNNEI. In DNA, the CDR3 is TGTGCCAGCAGTGGCGGGACTAGCCTATACGAGCAGTACTTC. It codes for CASSGGTSLYEQYF.

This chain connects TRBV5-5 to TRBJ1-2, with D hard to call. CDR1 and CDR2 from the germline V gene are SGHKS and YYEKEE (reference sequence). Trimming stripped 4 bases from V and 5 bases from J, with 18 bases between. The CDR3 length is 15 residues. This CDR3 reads CASSPSSAVNYGYTF. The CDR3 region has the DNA TGTGCCAGCAGCCCCTCCTCTGCGGTAAATTATGGCTACACCTTC.